This paragraph covers one T cell receptor (beta chain) sequence. RNA amounts of about 0.5 to 1 ug underwent reverse transcription with random hexamers. MiXCR, applied by TCRdb to the immunoSEQ multiplex PCR reads, yields one record per CDR3 protein. The data contain about 200,000 distinct CDR3 sequences, roughly nine tenths of them singletons. Negative isolation was used for CD8+ and CD4+ T cells, and FACS enrichment was applied to TEMRA cells. This sample is drawn from a study of CD8 T cells in Susac syndrome. V lost 7 bases, J lost 0 bases, and 13 bases lay in between. The CDR3 sequence is 16 residues long. Germline V CDR1 and CDR2: MNHEY, SVGEGT.

V and J are TRBV6-2 or TRBV6-3 and TRBJ2-6; possibly TRBD1 for D (6 bases). Sequenced input: CD4+ T cells from PBMCs. The TCR comes from a human donor with Susac syndrome. The CDR3 is CASTDRFSSGANVLTF. The DNA of the CDR3 is TGTGCCAGCACCGACAGGTTCAGCTCTGGGGCCAACGTCCTGACTTTC.